These 9 T cell receptor beta chains originate from one sample sequenced in a study of cytomegalovirus exposure and HLA in healthy donors. The PCR made use of 60 Vbeta and 13 Jbeta primers. Sequencing was performed with immunoSEQ multiplex PCR; in TCRdb, only in-frame clones are kept and a portion is missing. The sample has 160,000 or so clones, 70% to 80% seen once. Sequenced sample: PBMCs. The receptor source for this set is a man younger than 35 in good health and CMV-seropositive.

The CDR3 DNA reads as TGTGCCAGCAGCTTGGGAGGCTTGGGGGGGGCATCGAACACTGAAGCTTTCTTT. It yields the protein CASSLGGLGGASNTEAFF. The chain recombines TRBV5-4 with TRBJ1-1; TRBD1 is a possible D gene (6 bases). This CDR3 contains 18 residues. The ends were cut back, 0 bases at V and 1 base at J, with 19 bases in the middle. The germline gives CDR1 SGHNT, CDR2 YYREEE (reference sequence).

This chain joins TRBV4-3 and TRBJ1-4; D not resolved. With 0 bases removed from V and 8 bases from J, the gap between germline ends came to 10 bases. Germline loops: CDR1 LGHNA, CDR2 YSLEER. This CDR3 has 14 amino acids. The CDR3 DNA reads TGCGCCAGCAGCCAAGACGTCCCAAGCGAAAAACTGTTTTTT. This codes for CASSQDVPSEKLFF.

This chain joins TRBV30 and TRBJ2-6; D gene unclear. Germline CDR1 and CDR2: GTSNPN and SVGIG (reference sequence). Trimming pared 5 bases from V and 4 bases from J, leaving 12 bases between. There are 14 residues in the CDR3. This chain's CDR3 is CAWETSGGANVLTF. Written as DNA, the CDR3 is TGTGCCTGGGAAACCTCTGGCGGGGCCAACGTCCTGACTTTC.

This chain uses TRBV7-8 with TRBJ2-7; 7 bases are a match to TRBD1. This CDR3 region has 18 residues. J gave up 0 bases and V 5 bases, and 16 bases lay outside the gene matches. The V gene's germline CDR1 is SGHVS and CDR2 FQNEAQ. CDR3 bases: TGTGCCAGCAGCCCAGGAAGGGGGCGGGTGGGGGCCTCCTACGAGCAGTACTTC. It is translated as CASSPGRGRVGASYEQYF. The variable domain in full, completed from reference TRBV7-8 and TRBJ2-7, reads GAGVSQSPRYKVAKRGQDVALRCDPISGHVSLFWYQQALGQGPEFLTYFQNEAQLDKSGLPSDRFFAERPEGSVSTLKIQRTQQEDSAVYLCASSPGRGRVGASYEQYFGPGTRLTVT.

This clone was counted once. J is TRBJ2-7 and V is TRBV11-2; TRBD1 matches 9 bases. V trimming: 1 base; J trimming: 2 bases; junction bases outside the gene matches: 3. Germline assignment: CDR1 SGHAT and CDR2 FQNNGV. There are 15 residues in the CDR3. The CDR3 region has the DNA TGTGCCAGCAGCTTAGGTCACAGGGGGCCCTACGAGCAGTACTTC. Protein: CASSLGHRGPYEQYF.

This CDR3 reads CASSWSSGTGGYYGYTF. The CDR3 DNA is TGTGCCAGCAGTTGGTCAAGCGGGACAGGGGGCTACTATGGCTACACCTTC. This chain uses TRBV9 with TRBJ1-2, with 12 bases fitting TRBD1. The CDR3 has 17 amino acids. The J segment lost 3 bases and the V segment lost 5 bases, leaving 11 bases of the junction unmatched. CDR1 and CDR2 (germline): SGDLS, YYNGEE.

This clone was detected only a few times. The chain links TRBV7-2 to TRBJ2-3, with 7 nucleotides matching TRBD1. Germline V lookup: CDR1 SGHTA, CDR2 FQGNSA. Losses at the gene ends were 5 bases for V and 0 bases for J; bases not matched to a gene: 5. CDR3 length: 15 amino acids. The CDR3 protein is CASSQRDSSTDTQYF. The DNA for the CDR3 is TGTGCCAGCAGCCAAAGGGACAGTAGCACAGATACGCAGTATTTT.

The chain employs TRBV5-6 and TRBJ2-7; D gene ambiguous. Trimming removed 0 bases at V and 0 bases at J, with 10 bases between. The germline gives CDR1 SGHDT, CDR2 YYEEEE. This CDR3 spans 15 amino acids. The CDR3 is CASSLALAVSYEQYF. The CDR3 DNA reads as TGTGCCAGCAGCTTGGCGTTGGCGGTCTCCTACGAGCAGTACTTC.

This clone was seen only once. V gene TRBV9 combines with J gene TRBJ1-5, with a weak D call TRBD1 (6 bases). Trimming took off 7 bases at V and 1 base at J, with 9 bases between the two ends. The CDR3 length is 13 residues. Germline CDR1 reads SGDLS; CDR2 reads YYNGEE. Here the CDR3 reads CASGGQSNQPQHF. DNA of the CDR3: TGTGCCAGCGGCGGACAGAGCAATCAGCCCCAGCATTTT.